The rows below give T cell receptor beta chains drawn from one sample of a study of metastatic and nonmetastatic thyroid tumors. TCRdb re-clonotyped the PCR reads through MiXCR. The repertoire holds under 75,000 clones, around 18% seen once, with roughly 13% in the top ten. Sequenced input: blood. Receptors were obtained from a female donor with papillary thyroid cancer or a benign thyroid nodule (not recorded which). Some clones in this sample may be carry-over from other donors' samples. The CDR3 runs from the conserved cysteine through the conserved F or W. D genes are given only for firm matches. Where a row states a size, it is once, few, many or the class of an expanded clone; other rows omit it.

D: NA; V: TRBV11-3; size: many; J: TRBJ1-1; DNA: TGTGCCAGCAGCTTAGTGTCCACCGGCACTGAAGCTTTCTTT; CDR3: CASSLVSTGTEAFF
D: NA; V: TRBV6-1; size: few; J: TRBJ2-7; DNA: TGTGCCAGCAGGGAGGACTCAACCGCCGAGCAGTACTTC; CDR3: CASREDSTAEQYF
D: TRBD1; V: TRBV12-3/TRBV12-4; size: many; J: TRBJ1-5; DNA: TGTGCCAGCAGTCTCGGACAGGGTCCGAATCAGCCCCAGCATTTT; CDR3: CASSLGQGPNQPQHF
D: NA; V: TRBV20-1; size: many; J: TRBJ2-5; DNA: TGCAGTGCTAACGGGGTACTGGGGGCCCAAGAGACCCAGTACTTC; CDR3: CSANGVLGAQETQYF
D: NA; V: TRBV30; size: medium-sized; J: TRBJ1-6; DNA: TGTGCCTGGAGTTGGGGCGGATCTTCACCCCTCCACTTT; CDR3: CAWSWGGSSPLHF
D: NA; V: TRBV6-2/TRBV6-3; size: NA; J: TRBJ1-3; DNA: TGTGCCAGCAGTTCGGACACAGGGTCTGGAAACACCATATATTTT; CDR3: CASSSDTGSGNTIYF
D: NA; V: TRBV12-3/TRBV12-4; size: many; J: TRBJ2-3; DNA: TGTGCCAGCAGGGTCAGTGACACAGATACGCAGTATTTT; CDR3: CASRVSDTDTQYF
D: NA; V: TRBV7-8; size: many; J: TRBJ1-5; DNA: TGTGCCAGCAGCTTAGAAGCGGCCTTCGAGGTTCAGCCCCAGCATTTT; CDR3: CASSLEAAFEVQPQHF
D: NA; V: TRBV7-3; size: NA; J: TRBJ1-2; DNA: TGTGCCAGCAGCCTGAGGGGGGCTACCGGTGGCTACACCTTC; CDR3: CASSLRGATGGYTF
D: NA; V: TRBV24-1; size: many; J: TRBJ2-3; DNA: TGTGCCACCAGTGGGAGGGCCGCTAGCACAGATACGCAGTATTTT; CDR3: CATSGRAASTDTQYF
D: TRBD1; V: TRBV11-2; size: NA; J: TRBJ2-3; DNA: TGTGCCAGCAGCTTGGACAGGAGCACAGATACGCAGTATTTT; CDR3: CASSLDRSTDTQYF
D: NA; V: TRBV14; size: NA; J: TRBJ2-7; DNA: TGTGCCAGCAGCCCCCTGGGCGGCTACGAGCAGTACTTC; CDR3: CASSPLGGYEQYF
D: TRBD1; V: TRBV5-6; size: many; J: TRBJ1-2; DNA: TGTGCCAGCAGCTTGGGGGACAGGGAGCGACGCGGCTACACCTTC; CDR3: CASSLGDRERRGYTF
D: NA; V: TRBV20-1; size: many; J: TRBJ1-5; DNA: TGCAGTGCTAGAGAGTCGATGCAGAATAGCAATCAGCCCCAGCATTTT; CDR3: CSARESMQNSNQPQHF
D: TRBD2; V: TRBV24-1; size: many; J: TRBJ2-3; DNA: TGTGCCACCAGTGAACTCCTAGCGGGAGGTCCAGATACGCAGTATTTT; CDR3: CATSELLAGGPDTQYF
D: NA; V: TRBV7-9; size: many; J: TRBJ2-5; DNA: TGTGCCAGCAGCTTAGCGACACGAGAGACCCAGTACTTC; CDR3: CASSLATRETQYF